A single sample is the source of the 26 T cell receptor beta chains below, sequenced in a study of blood T cell repertoires in COVID-19. Profiling relied on immunoSEQ multiplex PCR, and the TCRdb table lists in-frame clones only, not all of them. The sample yields 270,000 or so clones, about nine tenths seen once. Sequenced material: PBMCs or T cells enriched from blood (not recorded which). Receptors originate from a woman aged 18-29 years who had recovered from COVID-19.

This clone was seen a single time. The chain carries TRBV10-3 and TRBJ1-2, with TRBD1 matching 11 bases. The CDR3 spans 15 residues. With V trimmed by 7 bases and J by 6 bases, 10 bases remained unmatched. Germline V CDR1 and CDR2: ENHRY, SYGVKD. The CDR3 reads CAITHEGQGGNGYTF. DNA for the CDR3: TGTGCCATCACCCACGAGGGACAGGGGGGTAATGGCTACACCTTC.

The chain recombines TRBV2 with TRBJ1-6, with a tentative D call TRBD1 (6 bases). In germline, CDR1 is SNHLY, CDR2 FYNNEI. This CDR3 has 15 amino acids. V gave up 7 bases and J gave up 6 bases, with 16 bases separating them. In DNA form, the CDR3 reads TGTGCCAGCACAGACAGGCATCGCGGTAATTCACCCCTCCACTTT. It yields the protein CASTDRHRGNSPLHF.

The chain recombines TRBV5-4 with TRBJ2-2; 9 bases align to TRBD1. The CDR3 runs 16 residues. The germline gives CDR1 SGHNT, CDR2 YYREEE (reference sequence). The trim removed 4 bases at V and 1 base at J, leaving 5 bases unmatched. The CDR3 coding sequence is TGTGCCAGCAGCAGGGCGGACAGGGGGAACACCGGGGAGCTGTTTTTT. Encoded protein: CASSRADRGNTGELFF.

V and J are TRBV6-5 and TRBJ1-6; 8 positions match TRBD1. V was clipped by 0 bases and J by 10 bases; unmatched bases: 5. The CDR3 loop spans 15 amino acids. CDR1 and CDR2 (germline): MNHEY, SVGAGI. The CDR3 is CASSYSDRGKSPLHF. The CDR3 coding sequence is TGTGCCAGCAGTTACTCTGACAGGGGAAAGTCACCCCTCCACTTT.

The V gene is TRBV28, the J gene TRBJ2-1; TRBD2 agrees at 7 bases. There are 14 residues in the CDR3. V gave up 10 bases and J gave up 6 bases; unmatched junction bases: 12. Germline values: CDR1 MDHEN, CDR2 SYDVKM. The CDR3 DNA follows: TGTGCCATCGACTACCTAAGCGGGGCCAATGAGCAGTTCTTC. Translating gives CAIDYLSGANEQFF.

This clone has a handful of counts. The chain has TRBV28 and TRBJ1-1; a possible D gene is TRBD1 (6 bases). This CDR3 region has 12 residues. V lost 10 bases, J lost 4 bases, and 13 bases lay in between. Germline V gives CDR1 MDHEN, CDR2 SYDVKM. The CDR3 bases are TGTGCCACCACAGGGAGTACCACTGAAGCTTTCTTT. Translating it yields CATTGSTTEAFF. The full variable domain, completed using reference TRBV28 and TRBJ1-1, is DVKVTQSSRYLVKRTGEKVFLECVQDMDHENMFWYRQDPGLGLRLIYFSYDVKMKEKGDIPEGYSVSREKKERFSLILESASTNQTSMYLCATTGSTTEAFFGQGTRLTVV.

The chain carries TRBV3-1 (or the pseudogene TRBV3-2) and TRBJ2-3; the match to TRBD2 covers 9 bases. Trimming at V came to 4 bases and at J to 2 bases, leaving 4 bases not matched to a gene. CDR1 and CDR2 from the germline V gene are LGHDT and YNNKEL (reference sequence). The CDR3 has 15 residues. Here the CDR3 DNA reads TGTGCCAGCAGCCCCCGGACTAGCGCCACAGATACGCAGTATTTT. It yields the protein CASSPRTSATDTQYF.

The chain joins TRBV7-8 to TRBJ1-5; weak D call: TRBD1 (6 bases). Germline CDR1 reads SGHVS; CDR2 reads FQNEAQ. The CDR3 is 20 residues long. V lost 1 base and J lost 1, with 23 bases in between. The CDR3 DNA reads TGTGCCAGCAGCTTAGAGTGGGGGGCGGGGGACCTATCCAGCAATCAGCCCCAGCATTTT. Encoded protein: CASSLEWGAGDLSSNQPQHF.

This clone was observed a few times. CDR3 coding DNA: TGTGCCAGCAAGCGGACAGGGCACTATGGCTACACCTTC. This translates into CASKRTGHYGYTF. The V gene is TRBV6-5, the J gene TRBJ1-2; 8 bases fit TRBD1. J gave up 3 bases and V 7 bases, and 4 bases lay outside the gene matches. CDR1 is MNHEY, CDR2 SVGAGI, per germline. The CDR3 runs 13 residues.

The genes are TRBV13 and TRBJ2-7; a weak D match, TRBD2 (5 bases). V was cut by 6 bases and J by 4 bases, with 19 bases left in between. Per the germline V gene, CDR1 is PRHDT and CDR2 is FYEKMQ (reference sequence). The CDR3 runs 15 residues. This chain's CDR3 is CASRSNSVSSYEQYF. CDR3 nucleotide sequence: TGTGCCAGCAGGTCAAATAGCGTCTCGTCTTACGAGCAGTACTTC.

The rearrangement joins TRBV28 to TRBJ1-2; D unclear. The CDR3 is 13 amino acids. Germline loops: CDR1 MDHEN, CDR2 SYDVKM. Deletions cut 2 bases from V and 4 bases from J, with 8 bases between. CDR3 protein: CASSLPRFYGYTF. The CDR3 bases are TGTGCCAGCAGTTTACCCAGATTCTATGGCTACACCTTC.

The chain recombines TRBV28 with TRBJ2-3; TRBD2 matches 11 bases. The CDR3 sequence is 19 residues long. Germline assignment: CDR1 MDHEN and CDR2 SYDVKM. J lost 3 bases, V lost 3 bases, and 14 bases had no gene match. The CDR3 DNA follows: TGTGCCAGCAGTTTTGACCGCGGATTAGCGGGAGGGAGAACAGATACGCAGTATTTT. Translated, it gives CASSFDRGLAGGRTDTQYF.

The chain employs TRBV18 and TRBJ2-7; D perhaps matches TRBD1 (5 bases). The CDR3 sequence is 16 residues long. Looked up from germline, CDR1 is KGHSH and CDR2 is LQKENI. Trimming took off 3 bases at V and 5 bases at J, with 20 bases between the two ends. The DNA for the CDR3 is TGTGCCAGCTCACCCCAGGGCGGTAGGGTGAGAGACGAGCAGTACTTC. Translating it yields CASSPQGGRVRDEQYF.

V is TRBV7-2 and J is TRBJ2-7; 10 bases fit TRBD2. The germline V gene has CDR1 SGHTA and CDR2 FQGNSA. The V and J ends lost 5 bases and 2 bases, in that order; junction bases with no gene match: 6. The CDR3 covers 15 residues. DNA for the CDR3: TGTGCCAGCAGCCTCGGACTAGCGGCCACCTACGAGCAGTACTTC. Protein: CASSLGLAATYEQYF. Combining the CDR3 with reference TRBV7-2 and TRBJ2-7 gives the whole variable domain GAGVSQSPSNKVTEKGKDVELRCDPISGHTALYWYRQSLGQGLEFLIYFQGNSAPDKSGLPSDRFSAERTGGSVSTLTIQRTQQEDSAVYLCASSLGLAATYEQYFGPGTRLTVT.

This chain uses TRBV7-2 with TRBJ1-5, with TRBD1 matching 10 bases. This CDR3 spans 15 amino acids. The trim removed 6 bases at V and 2 bases at J, leaving 4 bases unmatched. Germline V gene sequence: CDR1 SGHTA, CDR2 FQGNSA. The DNA of the CDR3 is TGTGCCAGCAGGTCCGGGACAGGGGGCAATCAGCCCCAGCATTTT. This translates into CASRSGTGGNQPQHF.

The gene calls are TRBV19 and TRBJ1-1, with 8 bases aligning to TRBD1. The germline V gene encodes CDR1 LNHDA and CDR2 SQIVND (reference sequence). This CDR3 is built from 16 residues. Losses at the gene ends were 5 bases for V and 1 base for J; bases not matched to a gene: 9. Here the CDR3 DNA reads TGTGCCAGTAGTGTTCAGGGGGCACGTAGGAACACTGAAGCTTTCTTT. It specifies CASSVQGARRNTEAFF.

The genes are TRBV19 and TRBJ2-1; D remains unclear. The CDR3 spans 15 residues. With 7 bases removed from V and 8 bases from J, the gap between germline ends came to 21 bases. Germline V CDR1 and CDR2: LNHDA, SQIVND (reference sequence). CDR3: CASKESRELPDEQFF. The CDR3, as DNA: TGTGCCAGTAAGGAGAGTCGTGAACTACCAGATGAGCAGTTCTTC.

The genes are TRBV5-1 and TRBJ2-6; D might be TRBD2 (6 bases). CDR1 SGHRS and CDR2 YFSETQ come from the germline V gene. The CDR3 covers 18 residues. Trimming took 2 bases from V and 0 from J, leaving 15 bases between them. CDR3 in amino acids: CASSFTGDLRSGANVLTF. In nucleotides, the CDR3 is TGCGCCAGCAGCTTTACGGGGGACTTACGCTCTGGGGCCAACGTCCTGACTTTC.

The genes are TRBV9 and TRBJ2-2, with 12 bases aligning to TRBD2. V lost 4 bases to trimming and J lost 3 bases; unmatched junction nucleotides: 13. The germline V gene encodes CDR1 SGDLS and CDR2 YYNGEE. The length of the CDR3 is 19 residues. The CDR3 nucleotides are TGTGCCAGCAGCCTTAGCTGGACTAGCGGGGTAAAAGACACCGGGGAGCTGTTTTTT. Translated, it gives CASSLSWTSGVKDTGELFF.

V usage is TRBV5-4 and J usage is TRBJ2-5; 11 bases are shared with TRBD2. V shed 0 bases, J shed 4 bases, and the junction held 5 bases outside the gene matches. The CDR3 covers 16 residues. In germline, CDR1 is SGHNT, CDR2 YYREEE (reference sequence). The CDR3 here is CASSLALAGGRETQYF. The CDR3 DNA reads TGTGCCAGCAGCTTGGCCCTAGCGGGAGGAAGAGAGACCCAGTACTTC.

The V and J genes are TRBV13 and TRBJ2-1; unclear D gene. Germline loops: CDR1 PRHDT, CDR2 FYEKMQ (reference sequence). The length of the CDR3 is 12 residues. V dropped 5 bases and J dropped 8 bases, with 10 bases sitting between them. The CDR3 region is CASSPPSDEQFF. As DNA, the CDR3 is TGTGCCAGCAGCCCCCCCTCCGATGAGCAGTTCTTC.

This chain uses TRBV6-2 or TRBV6-3 with TRBJ1-1, with D perhaps matching TRBD1 (5 bases). The CDR3 covers 15 residues. CDR1 and CDR2 from the germline V gene are MNHEY and SVGEGT. The V and J ends lost 5 bases and 2 bases respectively, with 15 bases between them. This chain's CDR3 is CASSPDSLRNTEAFF. The CDR3 DNA reads as TGTGCCAGCAGTCCAGACAGCCTCAGAAACACTGAAGCTTTCTTT.

This chain uses TRBV5-8 with TRBJ1-4; tentative D call: TRBD1 (6 bases). The CDR3 runs 16 residues. Germline CDR1 reads SGHTS; CDR2 reads YDEGEE. V lost 5 bases and J lost 5, with 19 bases in between. CDR3 sequence: CASRPSNTGFNEKLFF. CDR3 nucleotides: TGTGCCAGCAGACCTTCTAATACAGGGTTCAATGAAAAACTGTTTTTT.

The sample holds one count of this clone. The chain has TRBV7-2 and TRBJ1-2; TRBD1 is a possible D gene (6 bases). In germline, CDR1 is SGHTA, CDR2 FQGNSA. Trimming stripped 0 bases from V and 0 bases from J, with 17 bases between. The CDR3 spans 18 residues. Here the CDR3 reads CASSLARGGPSPNYGYTF. DNA of the CDR3: TGTGCCAGCAGCTTAGCGAGGGGGGGGCCAAGCCCTAACTATGGCTACACCTTC.

The chain couples TRBV19 to TRBJ1-5, with D unresolved. The CDR3 runs 15 residues. Germline CDR1 LNHDA, CDR2 SQIVND (reference sequence). The V and J ends lost 3 bases and 0 bases respectively, with 9 bases between them. CDR3 in amino acids: CASSIPTYSNQPQHF. The CDR3 region has the DNA TGTGCCAGTAGTATCCCGACTTATAGCAATCAGCCCCAGCATTTT. Together with reference TRBV19 and TRBJ1-5, the CDR3 gives the full variable domain: DGGITQSPKYLFRKEGQNVTLSCEQNLNHDAMYWYRQDPGQGLRLIYYSQIVNDFQKGDIAEGYSVSREKKESFPLTVTSAQKNPTAFYLCASSIPTYSNQPQHFGDGTRLSIL.

CDR3 sequence reads: CASSFRDRDYNEQFF. For the CDR3, the DNA is TGCGCCAGCAGCTTCCGGGACAGGGACTACAATGAGCAGTTCTTC. V and J are TRBV5-1 and TRBJ2-1; 9 bases agree with TRBD1. The CDR3 length is 15 residues. Germline V gene sequence: CDR1 SGHRS, CDR2 YFSETQ. With 2 bases clipped from V and 3 bases from J, the junction kept 3 bases outside the gene matches.